These 5 T cell receptor beta chains share one sample of origin, sequenced in a study of cytomegalovirus exposure and HLA in healthy donors. In the PCR, 60 Vbeta and 13 Jbeta primers were used. Produced via immunoSEQ multiplex PCR; TCRdb's table is partial and in-frame only. Among 95,000 to 150,000 clones listed, 75% to 85% were seen once. Sample: PBMCs. The source of these receptors is a man aged 30-40 years in good health and CMV-seropositive.

The chain links TRBV2 to TRBJ1-4, with a weak D call TRBD1 (6 bases). V was trimmed by 4 bases and J by 3 bases, leaving 12 bases between them. Germline loops: CDR1 SNHLY, CDR2 FYNNEI. This CDR3 has 15 residues. The CDR3 is CASSALDRSNEKLFF. CDR3 bases: TGTGCCAGCAGTGCCTTGGACAGATCTAATGAAAAACTGTTTTTT.

V and J are TRBV13 and TRBJ1-4; TRBD1 is a possible D gene (6 bases). Germline CDR1 reads PRHDT; CDR2 reads FYEKMQ (reference sequence). Trimming stripped 0 bases from V and 6 bases from J, with 8 bases between. The CDR3 extends over 14 amino acids. This CDR3 reads CASSLGDRDEKLFF. CDR3 nucleotide sequence: TGTGCCAGCAGCTTAGGGGACAGAGATGAAAAACTGTTTTTT.

V usage is TRBV5-6 and J usage is TRBJ1-2; tentatively, D is TRBD1 (5 bases). Trimming took 2 bases from V and 1 from J, leaving 12 bases between them. The CDR3 spans 15 residues. From germline, CDR1 is SGHDT and CDR2 YYEEEE. DNA of the CDR3: TGTGCCAGCAGCTTTGGGGCGCGTTATAACTATGGCTACACCTTC. Its translation: CASSFGARYNYGYTF. The full variable domain, with the rest looked up from reference TRBV5-6 and TRBJ1-2, is DAGVTQSPTHLIKTRGQQVTLRCSPKSGHDTVSWYQQALGQGPQFIFQYYEEEERQRGNFPDRFSGHQFPNYSSELNVNALLLGDSALYLCASSFGARYNYGYTFGSGTRLTVV.

This clone was seen more than once but under ten times. CDR3 in DNA: TGTGCCAGCAGCCAAGCGCCCCCAGGGAACTATGGCTACACCTTC. Amino acids: CASSQAPPGNYGYTF. J is TRBJ1-2 and V is TRBV4-2, with D possibly matching TRBD1 (5 bases). Trimming left V 1 base short and J 2 bases short, with 11 bases between. CDR3 length: 15 amino acids. The germline V gene encodes CDR1 LGHNA and CDR2 YNFKEQ.

This clone was observed a few times. The V gene is TRBV12-5, the J gene TRBJ2-2, with TRBD1 as a possible D gene (6 bases). V lost 0 bases and J lost 4, with 9 bases in between. Germline CDR1 is LGHNT and CDR2 is FRNRAP. The CDR3 totals 15 residues. The CDR3 region is CASGLVLRGTGELFF. The CDR3 nucleotides are TGTGCTAGTGGTTTGGTACTCAGGGGCACCGGGGAGCTGTTTTTT.